The rows below give T cell receptor beta chains drawn from one sample of a study of blood T cells in healthy people across ages. MiXCR, run by TCRdb on the 5' RACE reads, gives a single entry per CDR3 protein. Of 1.5 million to 1.8 million distinct CDR3 sequences in the sample, roughly 43% were seen once. Specimen: blood. These receptors were taken from a woman between 18 and 30 years old in good health. Both conserved end residues are trimmed from each CDR3.

j_call v_call cdr3_aa
. TRBV20-1 SALQTSGSGEQY
TRBJ1-5 TRBV21-1 ASRQGIQPQH
TRBJ2-5 TRBV4-1 ASSHRTGGTQY
. TRBV12-3/TRBV12-4 VSSTNLGPSEQY
TRBJ1-1 TRBV20-1 SARQQGGNTEAF
TRBJ2-1 TRBV2 ASSDQGETQF
TRBJ1-5 TRBV20-1 SANRDVYSNQPQH
TRBJ2-2 TRBV28 ASSSDTYTGELF
TRBJ1-5 TRBV25-1 ASSGGVDQPQH
TRBJ1-1 TRBV12-3/TRBV12-4 ASRRSGDTEAF
TRBJ1-3 TRBV12-3/TRBV12-4 ASSFSGTPGPGNTVY
TRBJ2-3 TRBV3-1 ASSQSSHDTQY
TRBJ2-7 TRBV2 ASSEALRGGLSPY
TRBJ1-5 TRBV7-2 ASSSGGGHNQPQH
TRBJ2-7 TRBV2 ASSGGTNYEQY
TRBJ2-3 TRBV7-2 ASSLNSGRNADTQY
TRBJ1-2 TRBV29-1 SVVTGAVRNYGYT
TRBJ2-7 TRBV29-1 SVAPRGKTYEQY
TRBJ2-1 TRBV6-2/TRBV6-3 ASRVAGQNYNEQF
TRBJ2-3 TRBV10-3 AISRSGPPATDTQY
TRBJ2-5 TRBV4-1 ASSHSTGVETQY
TRBJ1-1 TRBV6-5 ASSYSNLNTEAF
TRBJ2-1 TRBV6-5 ASSYSGLTTSGSFGQF
TRBJ1-1 TRBV5-1 ASSSKELRTEAF
. TRBV6-2/TRBV6-3 ASSYPPEGASYEQY
TRBJ1-1 TRBV12-5 ASGLLGSREAF
TRBJ2-3 TRBV5-1 ASSLAPDGHTDTQY
TRBJ2-2 TRBV5-1 ASSLVQTKTGELF
TRBJ1-5 TRBV20-1 SATPGTGAGQPQH
. TRBV11-3 ASSLSHSSYNEQY